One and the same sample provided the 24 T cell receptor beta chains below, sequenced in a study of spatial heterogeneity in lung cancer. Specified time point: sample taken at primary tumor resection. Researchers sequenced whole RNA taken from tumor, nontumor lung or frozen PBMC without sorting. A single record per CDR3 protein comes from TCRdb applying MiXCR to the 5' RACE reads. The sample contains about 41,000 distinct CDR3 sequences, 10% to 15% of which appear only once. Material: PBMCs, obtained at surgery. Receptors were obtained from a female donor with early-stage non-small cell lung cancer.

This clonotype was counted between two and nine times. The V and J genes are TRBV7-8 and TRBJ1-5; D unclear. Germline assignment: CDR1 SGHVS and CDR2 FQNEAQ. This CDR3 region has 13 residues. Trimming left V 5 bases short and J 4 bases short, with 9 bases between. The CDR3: CASSVAYNQPQHF. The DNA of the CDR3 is TGTGCCAGCAGCGTCGCCTATAATCAGCCCCAGCATTTT.

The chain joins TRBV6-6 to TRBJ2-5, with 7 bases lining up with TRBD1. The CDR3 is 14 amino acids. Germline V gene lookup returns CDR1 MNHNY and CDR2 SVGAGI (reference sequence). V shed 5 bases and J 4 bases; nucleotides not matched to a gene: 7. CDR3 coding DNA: TGTGCCAGCAGTGCCCGACAGGGCCGAGAGACCCAGTACTTC. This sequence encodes CASSARQGRETQYF.

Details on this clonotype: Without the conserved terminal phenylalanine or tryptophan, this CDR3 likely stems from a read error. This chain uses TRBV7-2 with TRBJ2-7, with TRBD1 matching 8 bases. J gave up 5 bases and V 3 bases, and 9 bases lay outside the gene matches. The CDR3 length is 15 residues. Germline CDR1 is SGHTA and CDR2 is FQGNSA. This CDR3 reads CASSFQGASSNEQYS. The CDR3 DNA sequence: TGTGCCAGCAGCTTTCAGGGGGCCTCTTCGAACGAGCAGTACTCC.

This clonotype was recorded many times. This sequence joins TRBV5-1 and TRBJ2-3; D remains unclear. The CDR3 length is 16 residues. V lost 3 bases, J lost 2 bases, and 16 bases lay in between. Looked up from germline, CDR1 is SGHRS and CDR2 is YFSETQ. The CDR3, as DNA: TGCGCCAGCAGCTCTAGAAGAGGTCGGATCACAGATACGCAGTATTTT. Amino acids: CASSSRRGRITDTQYF.

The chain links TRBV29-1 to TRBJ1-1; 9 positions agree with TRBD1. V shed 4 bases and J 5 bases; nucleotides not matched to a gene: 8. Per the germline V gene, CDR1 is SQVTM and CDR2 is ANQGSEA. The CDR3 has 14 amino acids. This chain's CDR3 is CSVATGGPGTEAFF. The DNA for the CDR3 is TGCAGCGTTGCGACAGGGGGTCCGGGGACTGAAGCTTTCTTT.

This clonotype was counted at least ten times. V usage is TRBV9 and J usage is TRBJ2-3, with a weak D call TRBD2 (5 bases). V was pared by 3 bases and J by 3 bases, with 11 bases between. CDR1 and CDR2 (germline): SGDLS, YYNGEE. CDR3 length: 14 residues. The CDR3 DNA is TGTGCCAGCAGCGCTCAGCCGGGGACAGATACGCAGTATTTT. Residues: CASSAQPGTDTQYF.

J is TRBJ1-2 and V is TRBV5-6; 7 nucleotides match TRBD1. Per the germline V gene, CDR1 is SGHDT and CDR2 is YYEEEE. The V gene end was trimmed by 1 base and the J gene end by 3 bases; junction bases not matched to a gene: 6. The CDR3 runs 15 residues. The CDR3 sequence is CASSLKGQLHYGYTF. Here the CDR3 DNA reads TGTGCCAGCAGCTTGAAGGGACAGCTCCACTATGGCTACACCTTC.

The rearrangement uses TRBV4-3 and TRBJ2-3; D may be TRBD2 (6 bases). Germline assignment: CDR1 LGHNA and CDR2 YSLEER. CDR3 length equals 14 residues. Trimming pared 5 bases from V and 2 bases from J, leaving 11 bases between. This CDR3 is CASSLRDLTDTQYF. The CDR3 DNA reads TGCGCCAGCAGCTTGCGGGACCTCACAGATACGCAGTATTTT.

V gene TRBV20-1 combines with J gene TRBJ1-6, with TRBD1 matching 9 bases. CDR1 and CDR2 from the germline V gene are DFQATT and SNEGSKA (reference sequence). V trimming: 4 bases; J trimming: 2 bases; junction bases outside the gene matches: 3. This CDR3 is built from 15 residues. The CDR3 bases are TGCAGTGCTAAACAGGGGGCCGCCTATAATTCACCCCTCCACTTT. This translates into CSAKQGAAYNSPLHF.

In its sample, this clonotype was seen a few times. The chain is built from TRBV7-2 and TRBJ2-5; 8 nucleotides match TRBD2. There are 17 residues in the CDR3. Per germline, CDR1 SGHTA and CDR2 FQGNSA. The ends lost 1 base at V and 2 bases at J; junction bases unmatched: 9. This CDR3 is CASSLGGAGVNQETQYF. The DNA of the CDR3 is TGTGCCAGCAGCTTAGGCGGAGCGGGGGTGAATCAAGAGACCCAGTACTTC. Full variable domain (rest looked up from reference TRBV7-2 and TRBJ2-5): GAGVSQSPSNKVTEKGKDVELRCDPISGHTALYWYRQSLGQGLEFLIYFQGNSAPDKSGLPSDRFSAERTGGSVSTLTIQRTQQEDSAVYLCASSLGGAGVNQETQYFGPGTRLLVL.

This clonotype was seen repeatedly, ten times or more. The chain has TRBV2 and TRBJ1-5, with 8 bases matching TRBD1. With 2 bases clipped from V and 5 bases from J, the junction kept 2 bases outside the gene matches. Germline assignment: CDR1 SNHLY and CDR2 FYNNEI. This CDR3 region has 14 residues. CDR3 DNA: TGTGCCAGCAGTGAACAGGGGGCGTATCAGCCCCAGCATTTT. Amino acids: CASSEQGAYQPQHF.

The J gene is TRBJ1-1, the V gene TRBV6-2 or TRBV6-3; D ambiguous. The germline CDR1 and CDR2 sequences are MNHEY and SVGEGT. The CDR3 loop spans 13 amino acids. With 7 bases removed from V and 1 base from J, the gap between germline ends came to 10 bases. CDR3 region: CASTPRGNTEAFF. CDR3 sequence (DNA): TGTGCCAGCACTCCCCGGGGGAACACTGAAGCTTTCTTT.

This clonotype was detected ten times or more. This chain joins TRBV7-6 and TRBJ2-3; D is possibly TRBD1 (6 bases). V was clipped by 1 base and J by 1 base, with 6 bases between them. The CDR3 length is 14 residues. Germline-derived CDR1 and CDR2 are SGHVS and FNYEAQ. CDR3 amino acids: CASSLGQGTDTQYF. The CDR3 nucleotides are TGTGCCAGCAGCTTAGGACAGGGCACAGATACGCAGTATTTT.

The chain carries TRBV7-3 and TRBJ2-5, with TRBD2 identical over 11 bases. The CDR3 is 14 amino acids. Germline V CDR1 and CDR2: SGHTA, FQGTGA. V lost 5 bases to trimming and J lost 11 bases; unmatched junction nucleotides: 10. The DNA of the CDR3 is TGTGCCAGCAGCGAGACTAGCGGGGCCCCGGTGCAGTACTTC. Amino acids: CASSETSGAPVQYF.

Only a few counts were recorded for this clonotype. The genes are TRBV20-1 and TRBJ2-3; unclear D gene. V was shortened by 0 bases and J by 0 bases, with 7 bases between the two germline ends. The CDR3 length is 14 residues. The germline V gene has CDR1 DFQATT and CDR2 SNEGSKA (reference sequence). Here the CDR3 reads CSAREQYSTDTQYF. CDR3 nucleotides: TGCAGTGCTAGAGAACAGTATAGCACAGATACGCAGTATTTT.

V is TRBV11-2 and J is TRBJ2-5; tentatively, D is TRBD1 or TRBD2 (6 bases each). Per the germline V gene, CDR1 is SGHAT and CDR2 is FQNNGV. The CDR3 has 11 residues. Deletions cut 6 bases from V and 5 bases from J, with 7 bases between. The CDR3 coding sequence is TGTGCCAGCAGAGGGGGGGAGACCCAGTACTTC. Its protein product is CASRGGETQYF.

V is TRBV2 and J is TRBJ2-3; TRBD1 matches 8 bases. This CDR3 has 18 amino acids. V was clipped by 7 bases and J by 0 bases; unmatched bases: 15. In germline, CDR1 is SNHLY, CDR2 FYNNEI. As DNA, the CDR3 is TGTGCCAGCATCGATCCCGGACAGGGCCACCGTAGCACAGATACGCAGTATTTT. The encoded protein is CASIDPGQGHRSTDTQYF.

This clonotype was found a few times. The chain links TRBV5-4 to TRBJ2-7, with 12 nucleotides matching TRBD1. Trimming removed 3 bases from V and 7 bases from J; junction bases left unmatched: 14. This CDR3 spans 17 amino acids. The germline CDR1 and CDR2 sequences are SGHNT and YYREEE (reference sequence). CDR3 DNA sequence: TGTGCCAGCAGCTCACCCCCGGGGGGACAGGGGGCTGAAGAGCAGTACTTC. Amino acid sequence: CASSSPPGGQGAEEQYF.

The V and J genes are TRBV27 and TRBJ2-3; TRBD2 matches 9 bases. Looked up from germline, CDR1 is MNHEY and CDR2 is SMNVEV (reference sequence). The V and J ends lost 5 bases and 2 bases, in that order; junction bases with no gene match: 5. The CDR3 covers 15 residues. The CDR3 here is CASSILAGNTDTQYF. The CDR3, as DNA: TGTGCCAGCAGTATCCTAGCGGGGAACACAGATACGCAGTATTTT.

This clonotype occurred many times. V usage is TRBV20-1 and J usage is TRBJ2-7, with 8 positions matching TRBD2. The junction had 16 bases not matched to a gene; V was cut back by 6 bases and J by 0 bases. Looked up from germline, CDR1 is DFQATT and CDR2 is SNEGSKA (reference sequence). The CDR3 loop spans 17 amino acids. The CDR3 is CSATPGLGWGPSYEQYF. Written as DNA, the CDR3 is TGCAGTGCGACCCCGGGACTAGGTTGGGGACCCTCCTACGAGCAGTACTTC.

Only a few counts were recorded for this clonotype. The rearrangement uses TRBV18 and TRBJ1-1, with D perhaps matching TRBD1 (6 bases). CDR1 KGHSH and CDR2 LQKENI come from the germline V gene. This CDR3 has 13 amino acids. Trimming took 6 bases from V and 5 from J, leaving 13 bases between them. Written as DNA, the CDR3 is TGTGCCAGCTCCCCGAGGGGGGAGACTGAAGCTTTCTTT. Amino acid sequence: CASSPRGETEAFF. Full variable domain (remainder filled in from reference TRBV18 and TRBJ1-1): NAGVMQNPRHLVRRRGQEARLRCSPMKGHSHVYWYRQLPEEGLKFMVYLQKENIIDESGMPKERFSAEFPKEGPSILRIQQVVRGDSAAYFCASSPRGETEAFFGQGTRLTVV.

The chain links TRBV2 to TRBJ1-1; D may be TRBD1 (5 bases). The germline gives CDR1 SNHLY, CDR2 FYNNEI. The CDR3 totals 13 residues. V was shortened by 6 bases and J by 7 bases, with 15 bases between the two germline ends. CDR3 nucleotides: TGTGCCAGCAGCGAGACAGTAAACGGTGAAGCTTTCTTT. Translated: CASSETVNGEAFF.

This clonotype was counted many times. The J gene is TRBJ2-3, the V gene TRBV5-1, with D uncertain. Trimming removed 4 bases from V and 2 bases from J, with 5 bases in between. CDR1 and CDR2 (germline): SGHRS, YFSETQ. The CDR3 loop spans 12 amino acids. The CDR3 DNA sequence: TGCGCCAGCAGCCAAACCACAGATACGCAGTATTTT. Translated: CASSQTTDTQYF.

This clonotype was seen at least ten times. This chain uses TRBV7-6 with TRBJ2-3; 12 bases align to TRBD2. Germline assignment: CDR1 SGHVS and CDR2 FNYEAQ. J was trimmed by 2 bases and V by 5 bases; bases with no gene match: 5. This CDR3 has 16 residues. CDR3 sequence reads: CASSRTSGVVTDTQYF. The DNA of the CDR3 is TGTGCCAGCAGCCGGACTAGCGGGGTAGTCACAGATACGCAGTATTTT.